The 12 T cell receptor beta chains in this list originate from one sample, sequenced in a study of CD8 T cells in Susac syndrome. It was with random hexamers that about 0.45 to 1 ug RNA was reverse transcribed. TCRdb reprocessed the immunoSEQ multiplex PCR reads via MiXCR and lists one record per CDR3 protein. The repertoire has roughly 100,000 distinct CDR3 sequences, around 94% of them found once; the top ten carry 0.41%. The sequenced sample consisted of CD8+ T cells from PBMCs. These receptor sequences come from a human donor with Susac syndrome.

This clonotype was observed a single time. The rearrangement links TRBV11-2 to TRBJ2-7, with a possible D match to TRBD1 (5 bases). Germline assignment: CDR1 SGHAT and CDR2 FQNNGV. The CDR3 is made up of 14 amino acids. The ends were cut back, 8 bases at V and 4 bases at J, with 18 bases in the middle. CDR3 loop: CASQFQAGQYEQYF. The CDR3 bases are TGTGCCAGCCAGTTCCAGGCAGGGCAATACGAGCAGTACTTC.

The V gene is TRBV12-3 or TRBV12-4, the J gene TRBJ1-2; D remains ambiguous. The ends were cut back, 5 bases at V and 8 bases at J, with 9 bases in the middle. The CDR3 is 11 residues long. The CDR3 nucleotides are TGTGCCAGCAGTGACCCTCCCGGCTACACCTTC. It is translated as CASSDPPGYTF.

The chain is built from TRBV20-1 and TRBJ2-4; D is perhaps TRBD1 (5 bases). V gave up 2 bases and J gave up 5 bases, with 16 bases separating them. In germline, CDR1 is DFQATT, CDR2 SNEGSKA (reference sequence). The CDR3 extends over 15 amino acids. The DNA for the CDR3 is TGCAGTGCTAGACCTACGGCCGGCAGGGAAAACATTCAGTACTTC. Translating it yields CSARPTAGRENIQYF.

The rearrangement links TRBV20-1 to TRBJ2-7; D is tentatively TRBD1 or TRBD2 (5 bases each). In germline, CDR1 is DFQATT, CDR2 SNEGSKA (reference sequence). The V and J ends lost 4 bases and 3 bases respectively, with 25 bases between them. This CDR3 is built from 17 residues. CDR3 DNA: TGCAGTGCTACTAGTGGGAACCCGGGACGTTCCCACTACGAGCAGTACTTC. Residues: CSATSGNPGRSHYEQYF.

In nucleotides, the CDR3 is TGTGCCAGCAGCTTAGGACGGAACCAAGAGACCCAGTACTTC. This codes for CASSLGRNQETQYF. The V gene is TRBV7-8, the J gene TRBJ2-5, with D hard to call. The ends were cut back, 1 base at V and 0 bases at J, with 6 bases in the middle. The V gene's germline CDR1 is SGHVS and CDR2 FQNEAQ. This CDR3 comprises 14 residues.

Written as DNA, the CDR3 is TGTGCCAGCAGCGGCGGCGCCGACGAGCAGTACTTC. Its translation is CASSGGADEQYF. This sequence joins TRBV9 and TRBJ2-7; D uncertain. The V end lost 3 bases, the J end lost 5 bases, and 9 bases lay between the germline ends. CDR3 length: 12 amino acids. Germline V lookup: CDR1 SGDLS, CDR2 YYNGEE.

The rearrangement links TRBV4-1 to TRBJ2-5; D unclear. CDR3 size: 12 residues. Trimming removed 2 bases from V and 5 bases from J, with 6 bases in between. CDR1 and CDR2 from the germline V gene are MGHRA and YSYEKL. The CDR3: CASSQPTETQYF. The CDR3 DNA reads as TGCGCCAGCAGCCAACCCACGGAGACCCAGTACTTC.

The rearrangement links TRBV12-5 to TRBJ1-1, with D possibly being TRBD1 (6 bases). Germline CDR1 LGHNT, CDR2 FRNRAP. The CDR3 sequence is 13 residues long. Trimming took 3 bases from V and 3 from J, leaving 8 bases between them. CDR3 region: CASGFGGHTEAFF. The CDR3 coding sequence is TGTGCTAGTGGTTTCGGGGGCCACACTGAAGCTTTCTTT.

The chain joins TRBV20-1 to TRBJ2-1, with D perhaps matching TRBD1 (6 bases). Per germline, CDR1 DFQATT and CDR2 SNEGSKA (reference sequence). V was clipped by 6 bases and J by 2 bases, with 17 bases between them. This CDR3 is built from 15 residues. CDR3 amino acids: CSARPNEGAYNEQFF. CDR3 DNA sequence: TGCAGTGCAAGACCCAACGAGGGGGCCTACAATGAGCAGTTCTTC.

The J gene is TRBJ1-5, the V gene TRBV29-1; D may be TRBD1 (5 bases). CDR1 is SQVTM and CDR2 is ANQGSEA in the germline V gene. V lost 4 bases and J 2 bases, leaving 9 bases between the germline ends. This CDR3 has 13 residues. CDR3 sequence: CSVAGAGNQPQHF. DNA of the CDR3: TGCAGCGTTGCCGGGGCAGGCAATCAGCCCCAGCATTTT.

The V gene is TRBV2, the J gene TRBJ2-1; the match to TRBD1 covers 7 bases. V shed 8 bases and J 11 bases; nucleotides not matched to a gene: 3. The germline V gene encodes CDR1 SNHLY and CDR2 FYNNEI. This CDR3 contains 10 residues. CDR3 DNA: TGTGCCAGCGGGACAGAGAAGCAGTTCTTC. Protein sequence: CASGTEKQFF. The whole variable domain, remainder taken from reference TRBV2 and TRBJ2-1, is EPEVTQTPSHQVTQMGQEVILRCVPISNHLYFYWYRQILGQKVEFLVSFYNNEISEKSEIFDDQFSVERPDGSNFTLKIRSTKLEDSAMYFCASGTEKQFFGPGTRLTVL.

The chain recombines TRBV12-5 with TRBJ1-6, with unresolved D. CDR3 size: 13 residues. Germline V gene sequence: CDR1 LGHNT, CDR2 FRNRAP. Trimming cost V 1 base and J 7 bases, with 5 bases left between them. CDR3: CASGLDSNSPLHF. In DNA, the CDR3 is TGTGCTAGTGGTTTGGATTCGAATTCACCCCTCCACTTT. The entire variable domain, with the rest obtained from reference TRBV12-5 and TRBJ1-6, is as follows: DARVTQTPRHKVTEMGQEVTMRCQPILGHNTVFWYRQTMMQGLELLAYFRNRAPLDDSGMPKDRFSAEMPDATLATLKIQPSEPRDSAVYFCASGLDSNSPLHFGNGTRLTVT.